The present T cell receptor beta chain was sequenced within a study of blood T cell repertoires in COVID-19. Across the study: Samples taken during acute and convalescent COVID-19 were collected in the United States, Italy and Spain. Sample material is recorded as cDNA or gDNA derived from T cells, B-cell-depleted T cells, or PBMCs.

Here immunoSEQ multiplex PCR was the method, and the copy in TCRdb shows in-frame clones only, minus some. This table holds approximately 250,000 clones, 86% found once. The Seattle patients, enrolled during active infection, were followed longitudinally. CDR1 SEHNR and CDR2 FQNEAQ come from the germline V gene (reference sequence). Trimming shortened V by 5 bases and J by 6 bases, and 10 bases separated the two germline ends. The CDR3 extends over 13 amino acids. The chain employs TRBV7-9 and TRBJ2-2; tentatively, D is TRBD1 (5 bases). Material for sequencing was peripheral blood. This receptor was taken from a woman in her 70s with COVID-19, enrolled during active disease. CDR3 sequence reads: CASSLQGSGELFF. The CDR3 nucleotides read TGTGCCAGCAGCCTCCAGGGATCCGGGGAGCTGTTTTTT.